The rows below give T cell receptor beta chains drawn from one sample of a study of early T cells in non-severe SARS-CoV-2 infection. One entry per CDR3 protein, called by TCRdb with MiXCR from the 5' RACE reads. The sample lists about 60,000 distinct CDR3 sequences; roughly 18% were seen once. This material consisted of whole blood, taken at baseline. The receptor source for this set is an adult who was a healthcare worker with PCR-confirmed SARS-CoV-2 infection or an uninfected control (not recorded which). Both conserved end residues are part of each CDR3. The D gene is left open where the match is weak. The size field is filled for only some rows; it gives once, few, many or a size class.

NA | TRBJ1-5 | many | 13 | TRBV19 | CASNYRAGQPQHF | TGTGCCAGTAACTACAGGGCAGGTCAGCCCCAGCATTTT
TRBD1 | TRBJ1-2 | few | 14 | TRBV5-4 | CASGLAPDRGRYTF | TGTGCCAGCGGCCTTGCCCCAGACAGGGGACGCTACACCTTC
NA | TRBJ2-5 | many | 10 | TRBV25-1 | CASSEETQYF | TGTGCCAGCAGTGAAGAGACCCAGTACTTC
NA | TRBJ2-3 | NA | 16 | TRBV11-2 | CASSLEVVGSTDTQYF | TGTGCCAGCAGCTTAGAAGTGGTGGGAAGCACAGATACGCAGTATTTT
NA | TRBJ2-3 | NA | 17 | TRBV14 | CASSRLEAGLITDTQYF | TGTGCCAGCAGCCGACTAGAGGCCGGGTTGATCACAGATACGCAGTATTTT
NA | TRBJ1-5 | many | 16 | TRBV21-1 | CASSKVVGLLNQPQHF | TGTGCCAGCAGCAAAGTGGTAGGGCTGCTCAATCAGCCCCAGCATTTT
TRBD2 | TRBJ2-7 | few | 13 | TRBV12-3/TRBV12-4 | CATASGRTAEQYF | TGTGCCACCGCTAGCGGGAGGACTGCCGAGCAGTACTTC
TRBD1 | TRBJ1-6 | NA | 17 | TRBV3-1 | CASSRDSSYSYNSPLHF | TGTGCCAGCAGCCGGGACAGCTCCTACTCCTATAATTCACCCCTCCACTTT
NA | TRBJ2-7 | few | 17 | TRBV20-1 | CSASGSLKLISSYEQYF | TGCAGTGCTAGCGGGAGCCTTAAACTCATATCCTCCTACGAGCAGTACTTC
NA | TRBJ1-2 | few | 16 | TRBV5-6 | CASSLVGGRELNGYTF | TGTGCCAGCAGCTTGGTTGGGGGCAGGGAATTGAATGGCTACACCTTC
NA | TRBJ1-1 | few | 16 | TRBV7-9 | CASSLGGLGRNTEAFF | TGTGCCAGCAGTCTTGGAGGGCTAGGAAGGAACACTGAAGCTTTCTTT
NA | TRBJ1-3 | few | 12 | TRBV7-8 | CASSPTGSTIYF | TGTGCCAGCAGCCCGACCGGTAGCACCATATATTTT
TRBD2 | TRBJ2-7 | NA | 15 | TRBV28 | CASSPSGVGGYEQYF | TGTGCCAGCAGCCCCTCCGGGGTGGGGGGGTACGAGCAGTACTTC
NA | TRBJ1-1 | few | 16 | TRBV6-5 | CASSSRGLGWNTEAFF | TGTGCCAGCAGTTCCAGGGGATTAGGTTGGAACACTGAAGCTTTCTTT
TRBD2 | TRBJ2-1 | NA | 16 | TRBV19 | CASSIVSGSMYNEQFF | TGTGCCAGTAGTATAGTTAGCGGGAGTATGTACAATGAGCAGTTCTTC
NA | TRBJ1-1 | many | 14 | TRBV12-3/TRBV12-4 | CASKYGRAGFEAFF | TGTGCCAGCAAGTACGGCCGAGCCGGATTTGAAGCTTTCTTT
TRBD2 | TRBJ2-1 | NA | 16 | TRBV29-1 | CSVEGLAGASYNEQFF | TGCAGCGTTGAAGGACTAGCGGGGGCCTCCTACAATGAGCAGTTCTTC
NA | TRBJ2-1 | NA | 13 | TRBV19 | CASSIDPRGEQFF | TGTGCCAGTAGTATAGATCCCCGAGGTGAGCAGTTCTTC
TRBD2 | TRBJ2-7 | NA | 18 | TRBV6-4 | CASSDPDPASGAGYEQYF | TGTGCCAGCAGTGACCCAGATCCAGCCAGCGGGGCCGGTTACGAGCAGTACTTC
NA | TRBJ2-2 | NA | 15 | TRBV19 | CATSNRGANTGELFF | TGTGCCACCTCCAATCGGGGAGCGAACACCGGGGAGCTGTTTTTT
TRBD1 | TRBJ1-2 | few | 15 | TRBV4-2 | CASSQEGTDFYGYTF | TGTGCCAGCAGCCAAGAAGGGACAGACTTCTATGGCTACACCTTC
NA | TRBJ2-3 | NA | 14 | TRBV7-2 | CASSLAHLTDTQYF | TGTGCCAGCAGCCTGGCCCACCTCACAGATACGCAGTATTTT
NA | TRBJ1-1 | few | 12 | TRBV20-1 | CSARFMNTEAFF | TGCAGTGCTAGATTCATGAACACTGAAGCTTTCTTT
NA | TRBJ2-2 | NA | 15 | TRBV6-4 | CASSPDPISTGELFF | TGTGCCAGCAGCCCGGATCCGATATCCACCGGGGAGCTGTTTTTT
NA | TRBJ2-2 | few | 13 | TRBV30 | CAWQTLNTGELFF | TGTGCCTGGCAGACACTGAACACCGGGGAGCTGTTTTTT
NA | TRBJ1-1 | NA | 15 | TRBV19 | CASSIGAEMNTEAFF | TGTGCCAGTAGTATAGGGGCAGAGATGAACACTGAAGCTTTCTTT
TRBD2 | TRBJ2-1 | NA | 17 | TRBV3-1 | CASSQAASGGAYNEQFF | TGTGCCAGCAGCCAAGCGGCTAGCGGAGGGGCCTACAATGAGCAGTTCTTC
TRBD2 | TRBJ2-3 | many | 16 | TRBV12-3/TRBV12-4 | CASSTTSGGSTDTQYF | TGTGCCAGCAGTACCACTAGCGGGGGGAGCACAGATACGCAGTATTTT
NA | TRBJ2-7 | NA | 14 | TRBV7-9 | CASSLGTSTYEQYF | TGTGCCAGCAGCTTAGGTACATCGACCTACGAGCAGTACTTC
NA | TRBJ2-3 | few | 13 | TRBV11-2 | CASSSPVGPTQYF | TGTGCCAGCAGCTCCCCGGTGGGGCCTACGCAGTATTTT
NA | TRBJ2-1 | NA | 14 | TRBV28 | CASTWGESYNEQFF | TGTGCCAGCACCTGGGGGGAGTCCTACAATGAGCAGTTCTTC
TRBD1 | TRBJ2-7 | NA | 14 | TRBV4-3 | CASSQRGTGYEQYF | TGCGCCAGCAGCCAACGAGGGACAGGCTACGAGCAGTACTTC
TRBD1 | TRBJ1-4 | few | 13 | TRBV29-1 | CSVKDRVREKLFF | TGCAGCGTAAAGGACAGGGTACGGGAAAAACTGTTTTTT
NA | TRBJ1-6 | NA | 17 | TRBV18 | CASSPRPSGDYNSPLHF | TGTGCCAGCTCACCACGCCCTAGCGGGGACTATAATTCACCCCTCCACTTT
NA | TRBJ2-2 | few | 15 | TRBV2 | CASSPSGLRTGELFF | TGTGCCAGCAGTCCCAGCGGGCTGCGAACCGGGGAGCTGTTTTTT
TRBD1 | TRBJ1-4 | NA | 15 | TRBV7-2 | CASSPQTGIGEKLFF | TGTGCCAGCAGCCCACAGACAGGGATTGGCGAAAAACTGTTTTTT
TRBD1 | TRBJ1-1 | NA | 13 | TRBV20-1 | CSAVDRVGTEAFF | TGCAGTGCTGTTGACAGGGTTGGGACTGAAGCTTTCTTT
TRBD1 | TRBJ2-5 | many | 14 | TRBV7-6 | CASSLGGQGETQYF | TGTGCCAGCAGCTTGGGGGGACAGGGGGAGACCCAGTACTTC
TRBD1 | TRBJ2-1 | NA | 16 | TRBV6-4 | CASSLRDRGLGNEQFF | TGTGCCAGCAGCCTAAGGGACAGGGGGCTTGGCAATGAGCAGTTCTTC
NA | TRBJ2-7 | many | 14 | TRBV20-1 | CSARDEGRGYEQYF | TGCAGTGCTAGAGATGAGGGTCGGGGGTACGAGCAGTACTTC
NA | TRBJ2-1 | NA | 16 | TRBV7-2 | CASSLGRPGTGNEQFF | TGTGCCAGCAGCTTAGGGAGGCCGGGGACGGGAAATGAGCAGTTCTTC
TRBD1 | TRBJ2-5 | few | 18 | TRBV10-1 | CASSQEVTGAMMQETQYF | TGCGCCAGCAGCCAAGAGGTTACAGGGGCCATGATGCAAGAGACCCAGTACTTC